Each of the 20 T cell receptor beta chains below was sequenced from the same sample in a study of cytomegalovirus exposure and HLA in healthy donors. PCR involved 60 Vbeta and 13 Jbeta primers. The data were produced by immunoSEQ multiplex PCR, yet TCRdb's version contains in-frame clones alone and is incomplete. The sample holds 150,000 to 200,000 clones, 78% seen once. The specimen sequenced was PBMCs. The receptor set was obtained from a woman in her thirties in good health and CMV-seropositive.

This clone was counted only a few times. CDR3 region: CASSARWGQGQNGYTF. The CDR3 DNA sequence: TGTGCCAGTAGTGCACGATGGGGACAGGGACAAAATGGCTACACCTTC. The rearrangement joins TRBV19 to TRBJ1-2; 9 bases agree with TRBD1. The CDR3 is made up of 16 amino acids. The germline gives CDR1 LNHDA, CDR2 SQIVND (reference sequence). After removal of 5 bases from V and 6 bases from J, the junction contained 13 bases not matched to a gene.

The chain links TRBV2 to TRBJ2-7; D is ambiguous. V shed 6 bases and J shed 5 bases, with 20 bases lying between them. The CDR3 contains 15 residues. Germline V gene lookup returns CDR1 SNHLY and CDR2 FYNNEI. This chain's CDR3 is CASSERFPRFHEQYF. The CDR3 DNA reads as TGTGCCAGCAGCGAAAGGTTCCCTAGATTCCACGAGCAGTACTTC. The full variable domain, in which reference TRBV2 and TRBJ2-7 provide the parts outside the CDR3, is EPEVTQTPSHQVTQMGQEVILRCVPISNHLYFYWYRQILGQKVEFLVSFYNNEISEKSEIFDDQFSVERPDGSNFTLKIRSTKLEDSAMYFCASSERFPRFHEQYFGPGTRLTVT.

This chain connects TRBV11-2 to TRBJ2-2, with D unresolved. V dropped 5 bases and J dropped 1 base, with 8 bases sitting between them. Germline CDR1 SGHAT, CDR2 FQNNGV. This CDR3 has 14 amino acids. The CDR3 coding sequence is TGTGCCAGCAGCACAGCCGGGAACACCGGGGAGCTGTTTTTT. As protein: CASSTAGNTGELFF.

As regards this clone: Compared with germline, one end of the junction differs, possibly owing to a read error. This chain joins TRBV5-6 and TRBJ2-7; TRBD1 matches 10 bases. Germline V gene lookup returns CDR1 SGHDT and CDR2 YYEEEE. CDR3 length: 14 residues. The CDR3 DNA follows: TGTGCCAGCAGCGCCGGGACAGGGGTGGGGGAGCGGTACTTC. Translating it yields CASSAGTGVGERYF.

V is TRBV6-5 and J is TRBJ2-2; no clear D. Trimming cost V 7 bases and J 4 bases, with 10 bases left between them. The CDR3 covers 13 residues. Germline CDR1 MNHEY, CDR2 SVGAGI. CDR3 protein: CASTKTGTGELFF. The CDR3, as DNA: TGTGCCAGCACTAAAACGGGCACCGGGGAGCTGTTTTTT.

V gene TRBV28 combines with J gene TRBJ2-7; 9 bases align to TRBD2. The V segment lost 6 bases and the J segment 0 bases; nucleotides outside the gene matches: 6. This CDR3 has 15 amino acids. The germline CDR1 and CDR2 sequences are MDHEN and SYDVKM. CDR3 coding DNA: TGTGCCAGCAGGGCGGGGGGGACCAGCTCCTACGAGCAGTACTTC. This translates into CASRAGGTSSYEQYF.

The gene calls are TRBV4-1 and TRBJ1-1; no definite D call. CDR1 and CDR2 from the germline V gene are MGHRA and YSYEKL. Trimming stripped 4 bases from V and 6 bases from J, with 12 bases between. The CDR3 runs to 13 residues. CDR3 sequence (DNA): TGCGCCAGCAGCCCTACTTTTCGGGCTGAAGCTTTCTTT. This sequence encodes CASSPTFRAEAFF.

The V and J genes are TRBV5-1 and TRBJ1-6; D call uncertain. V lost 1 base and J 7 bases, leaving 9 bases between the germline ends. CDR3 size: 14 residues. Germline lookup yields CDR1 SGHRS and CDR2 YFSETQ. CDR3 amino acids: CASSLSGYNSPLHF. The CDR3 DNA reads as TGCGCCAGCAGCTTGTCGGGGTACAATTCACCCCTCCACTTT.

The chain carries TRBV11-2 and TRBJ2-6, with D unclear. The germline V and J ends were trimmed by 2 bases and 3 bases, with 14 bases remaining between them. This CDR3 comprises 17 residues. CDR1 is SGHAT, CDR2 FQNNGV, per germline. The CDR3 loop is CASSLWSVQRGANVLTF. DNA of the CDR3: TGTGCCAGCAGCTTATGGAGTGTTCAACGTGGGGCCAACGTCCTGACTTTC.

The chain couples TRBV19 to TRBJ2-7; D perhaps matches TRBD1 (6 bases). Germline loops: CDR1 LNHDA, CDR2 SQIVND (reference sequence). Trimming left V 6 bases short and J 0 bases short, with 15 bases between. CDR3 length: 15 amino acids. The CDR3 region is CASRSRQDNSYEQYF. For the CDR3, the DNA is TGTGCCAGTAGAAGTAGACAGGACAACTCCTACGAGCAGTACTTC.

The chain recombines TRBV7-2 with TRBJ2-2; D not certain. The CDR3 length is 15 residues. The V and J ends lost 1 base and 3 bases respectively, with 9 bases between them. CDR1 and CDR2 from the germline V gene are SGHTA and FQGNSA. CDR3 sequence (DNA): TGTGCCAGCAGCTTAGGCTCTAGTCACACCGGGGAGCTGTTTTTT. This encodes CASSLGSSHTGELFF.

The rearrangement joins TRBV6-5 to TRBJ2-7, with D hard to call. Germline V gives CDR1 MNHEY, CDR2 SVGAGI. The CDR3 totals 14 residues. Trimming cost V 6 bases and J 0 bases, with 12 bases left between them. CDR3 residues: CASRSGFLSYEQYF. DNA of the CDR3: TGTGCCAGCAGATCCGGGTTCCTCTCCTACGAGCAGTACTTC.

The CDR3, as DNA: TGTGCCAGCAGGCGGGAGGGCTACAATGAGCAGTTCTTC. Translated, it gives CASRREGYNEQFF. This chain uses TRBV6-1 with TRBJ2-1, with 9 bases fitting TRBD2. The CDR3 sequence is 13 residues long. Trimming cost V 6 bases and J 3 bases; bases outside gene matches: 0. CDR1 is MNHNS, CDR2 SASEGT, per germline.

The V gene is TRBV27, the J gene TRBJ1-1; no firm D call. CDR1 is MNHEY and CDR2 is SMNVEV in the germline V gene (reference sequence). This CDR3 region has 15 residues. V was shortened by 1 base and J by 1 base, with 10 bases between the two germline ends. The CDR3 spells CASSLFALSNTEAFF. CDR3 coding DNA: TGTGCCAGCAGTTTATTCGCCCTATCGAACACTGAAGCTTTCTTT.

The count of this clone is one. The V and J genes are TRBV27 and TRBJ2-3, with 9 positions matching TRBD2. V was clipped by 2 bases and J by 0 bases; unmatched bases: 6. The CDR3 sequence is 17 residues long. The germline V gene has CDR1 MNHEY and CDR2 SMNVEV (reference sequence). The CDR3 spells CASSLRRGGSSTDTQYF. The CDR3 DNA reads as TGTGCCAGCAGTTTAAGGCGGGGGGGTTCGAGCACAGATACGCAGTATTTT.

The rearrangement joins TRBV6-6 to TRBJ1-3; no clear D gene. With 5 bases removed from V and 0 bases from J, the gap between germline ends came to 14 bases. This CDR3 comprises 16 residues. Looked up from germline, CDR1 is MNHNY and CDR2 is SVGAGI (reference sequence). The CDR3 region has the DNA TGTGCCAGCAGTATCAGCGGGCAAACCTCTGGAAACACCATATATTTT. Encoded protein: CASSISGQTSGNTIYF.

The V gene is TRBV27, the J gene TRBJ2-7, with D possibly being TRBD1 (6 bases). Germline assignment: CDR1 MNHEY and CDR2 SMNVEV (reference sequence). Trimming removed 9 bases at V and 3 bases at J, with 12 bases between. This CDR3 is built from 12 residues. The CDR3 DNA reads TGTGCCAGTATGGGGGCATTCTACGAGCAGTACTTC. Amino acids: CASMGAFYEQYF.

This chain links TRBV25-1 with TRBJ2-2; the D gene is possibly TRBD2 (6 bases). With 3 bases removed from V and 6 bases from J, the gap between germline ends came to 17 bases. The germline CDR1 and CDR2 sequences are MGHDK and SYGVNS. The CDR3 totals 16 residues. The CDR3 is CASSEDHGRGAGELFF. For the CDR3, the DNA is TGTGCCAGCAGTGAGGACCACGGGAGAGGGGCCGGGGAGCTGTTTTTT.

The gene calls are TRBV5-1 and TRBJ2-1; 8 nucleotides agree with TRBD1. This CDR3 contains 14 residues. Germline V gene lookup returns CDR1 SGHRS and CDR2 YFSETQ. J lost 5 bases, V lost 4 bases, and 5 bases had no gene match. The CDR3 reads CASSLRTGNNEQFF. As DNA, the CDR3 is TGCGCCAGCAGCCTACGGACAGGGAACAATGAGCAGTTCTTC.

This clone was detected only a few times. The chain carries TRBV6-5 and TRBJ1-3; D might be TRBD1 (5 bases). There are 15 residues in the CDR3. Germline CDR1 is MNHEY and CDR2 is SVGAGI. Trimming stripped 0 bases from V and 4 bases from J, with 10 bases between. CDR3 in DNA: TGTGCCAGCAGTTACTCAGAGACAGCAGGAAACACCATATATTTT. Its protein product is CASSYSETAGNTIYF.